This TCR beta chain was captured by sequencing in a study of T cell responses to AZD1222 COVID-19 vaccine. In the study overall: Second-dose schedules of about 4 or about 12 weeks were combined.

Germline CDR1 reads SGHVS; CDR2 reads FNYEAQ. Trimming took off 5 bases at V and 5 bases at J, with 4 bases between the two ends. The CDR3 sequence is 11 residues long. Assay used: immunoSEQ multiplex PCR; TCRdb lists only in-frame clones, some missing. The data show around 150,000 clones, 88% seen once. Concerning this clone itself: Its antigen is not identified.

Whole-study results and caveats: White British donors predominated, females outnumbered males, and clonal diversity was possibly underestimated.

The chain is built from TRBV7-6 and TRBJ2-1; D is unresolved. The receptor comes from an adult in good health. Here the sequenced sample was peripheral blood, taken on day 0 of AZD1222 vaccination. CDR3 amino acids: CASSLNNEQFF. Written as DNA, the CDR3 is TGTGCCAGCAGCCTTAACAATGAGCAGTTCTTC.